The 19 T cell receptor beta chains given below trace back to one sample, sequenced in a study of spatial heterogeneity in lung cancer. MiXCR was run by TCRdb on the 5' RACE reads, yielding one entry per CDR3 protein. The sample holds 55,000 to 75,000 distinct CDR3 sequences, over 7% seen once. Time point of the sample: blood at routine non-recurrence follow-up after resection. The specimen comprised PBMCs, sampled at follow-up. The receptors originated from a female donor with early-stage non-small cell lung cancer.

V is TRBV28 and J is TRBJ2-7; 7 nucleotides align to TRBD2. CDR3 length: 15 amino acids. Germline V lookup: CDR1 MDHEN, CDR2 SYDVKM. J gave up 7 bases and V 5 bases, and 14 bases lay outside the gene matches. The CDR3 coding sequence is TGTGCCAGCAGTCCCCAGAGGGAGGGCGTGGGGGAGCAGTACTTC. Translation gives CASSPQREGVGEQYF.

This clonotype was found many times. This chain uses TRBV2 with TRBJ2-3; 7 nucleotides align to TRBD2. J was trimmed by 3 bases and V by 6 bases; bases with no gene match: 9. This CDR3 is 15 amino acids long. Germline-derived CDR1 and CDR2 are SNHLY and FYNNEI. The CDR3 region has the DNA TGTGCCAGCAGCCTGAGCGGGACTCATACAGATACGCAGTATTTT. This translates into CASSLSGTHTDTQYF.

This chain links TRBV5-1 with TRBJ2-1, with unresolved D. From germline, CDR1 is SGHRS and CDR2 YFSETQ. The CDR3 length is 16 residues. Between the trimmed V and J ends, which lost 0 bases and 0 bases, there was a span of 10 bases. The CDR3 DNA sequence: TGCGCCAGCAGCTTGGCCTCGGTGGCCTCCTACAATGAGCAGTTCTTC. This encodes CASSLASVASYNEQFF.

There are many counts of this clonotype. The chain uses TRBV3-1 and TRBJ2-5; tentatively, D is TRBD1 or TRBD2 (6 bases each). Trimming took 6 bases from V and 5 from J, leaving 13 bases between them. This CDR3 has 13 amino acids. Germline CDR1 is LGHDT and CDR2 is YNNKEL (reference sequence). The chain's CDR3 is CASRATGRETQYF. CDR3 coding DNA: TGTGCCAGCAGAGCCACAGGGAGGGAGACCCAGTACTTC.

The chain links TRBV6-5 to TRBJ2-3, with TRBD2 identical over 7 bases. CDR3 length: 14 amino acids. Germline V gene data show CDR1 as MNHEY and CDR2 as SVGAGI. Losses at the gene ends were 5 bases for V and 3 bases for J; bases not matched to a gene: 5. The DNA for the CDR3 is TGTGCCAGCAGTAGCGGGATTCAGACAGATACGCAGTATTTT. Translated, it gives CASSSGIQTDTQYF.

This clonotype has ten or more counts. The chain carries TRBV12-3 or TRBV12-4 and TRBJ1-5; D not certain. The CDR3 is 15 amino acids. V dropped 5 bases and J dropped 0 bases, with 11 bases sitting between them. The CDR3 nucleotides read TGTGCCAGCAGTCCCGGGGTTCTTAGCAATCAGCCCCAGCATTTT. It specifies CASSPGVLSNQPQHF.

The chain joins TRBV9 to TRBJ1-4, with D tentatively TRBD1 (6 bases). Trimming pared 3 bases from V and 0 bases from J, leaving 9 bases between. This CDR3 region has 15 residues. CDR1 is SGDLS, CDR2 YYNGEE, per germline. CDR3 region: CASSDNRATNEKLFF. The CDR3 coding sequence is TGTGCCAGCAGCGACAACAGGGCAACTAATGAAAAACTGTTTTTT.

This clonotype was counted ten times or more. The J gene is TRBJ2-6, the V gene TRBV29-1; D is undetermined. Germline-derived CDR1 and CDR2 are SQVTM and ANQGSEA. V was clipped by 4 bases and J by 0 bases, with 4 bases between them. This CDR3 is built from 13 residues. The CDR3 is CSVADSGANVLTF. Here the CDR3 DNA reads TGCAGCGTTGCAGACTCTGGGGCCAACGTCCTGACTTTC.

In its sample, this clonotype was seen many times. The chain is built from TRBV18 and TRBJ1-1; D ambiguous. Trimming removed 3 bases from V and 0 bases from J, with 8 bases in between. The CDR3 is made up of 14 amino acids. Germline CDR1 is KGHSH and CDR2 is LQKENI. This chain's CDR3 is CASSPATLNTEAFF. The CDR3 bases are TGTGCCAGCTCACCCGCGACACTGAACACTGAAGCTTTCTTT.

This clonotype came up many times. The chain couples TRBV20-1 to TRBJ2-1; D unresolved. The CDR3 spans 13 residues. Germline-derived CDR1 and CDR2 are DFQATT and SNEGSKA (reference sequence). Between the trimmed V and J ends, which lost 7 bases and 2 bases, there was a span of 12 bases. The CDR3 loop is CSVLPNTYNEQFF. CDR3 coding DNA: TGCAGTGTCCTCCCGAATACCTACAATGAGCAGTTCTTC.

The chain joins TRBV7-2 to TRBJ2-1; 8 bases are a match to TRBD1. V lost 5 bases to trimming and J lost 7 bases; unmatched junction nucleotides: 7. Per germline, CDR1 SGHTA and CDR2 FQGNSA. The CDR3 runs to 14 residues. The CDR3 nucleotides read TGTGCCAGCAGCCCTCGGACAGGGAAAAATGAGCAGTTCTTC. It yields the protein CASSPRTGKNEQFF.

This clonotype has ten or more counts. This sequence joins TRBV10-3 and TRBJ2-7; D not certain. V was shortened by 4 bases and J by 3 bases, with 13 bases between the two germline ends. CDR1 and CDR2 (germline): ENHRY, SYGVKD. The CDR3 has 14 residues. CDR3 nucleotides: TGTGCCATCAGTGCTGGTCTAAGGGTCTACGAGCAGTACTTC. Encoded protein: CAISAGLRVYEQYF.

The CDR3 sequence: CASLLDMWTSGREREQFF. CDR3 in DNA: TGTGCCAGCCTTTTAGACATGTGGACTAGCGGGAGGGAGCGTGAGCAGTTCTTC. The chain links TRBV5-8 to TRBJ2-1; 15 nucleotides line up with TRBD2. The CDR3 runs to 18 residues. Germline assignment: CDR1 SGHTS and CDR2 YDEGEE. The trim removed 7 bases at V and 9 bases at J, leaving 17 bases unmatched.

This clonotype was counted ten times or more. The rearrangement joins TRBV12-3 or TRBV12-4 to TRBJ2-3; D is unresolved. The CDR3 extends over 14 amino acids. Trimming stripped 2 bases from V and 4 bases from J, with 10 bases between. CDR3 region: CASSLPPMADTQYF. CDR3 sequence (DNA): TGTGCCAGCAGTTTACCCCCCATGGCAGATACGCAGTATTTT.

The chain employs TRBV27 and TRBJ2-6; D is uncertain. The CDR3 runs to 16 residues. Trimming left V 10 bases short and J 0 bases short, with 16 bases between. CDR1 MNHEY and CDR2 SMNVEV come from the germline V gene (reference sequence). The CDR3 DNA sequence: TGTGCCACCCGTAGCATTGGGCTCTCTGGGGCCAACGTCCTGACTTTC. Translated: CATRSIGLSGANVLTF.

This clonotype was recorded many times. The chain joins TRBV10-3 to TRBJ2-7; 8 bases are shared with TRBD1. This CDR3 region has 12 residues. The ends lost 7 bases at V and 5 bases at J; junction bases unmatched: 4. Germline CDR1 is ENHRY and CDR2 is SYGVKD. CDR3 DNA: TGTGCCATCACCCCGACAGGGGACGAGCAGTACTTC. It yields the protein CAITPTGDEQYF.

This clonotype has ten or more counts. V and J are TRBV29-1 and TRBJ2-4; the D gene is possibly TRBD1 (6 bases). V was trimmed by 3 bases and J by 6 bases, leaving 24 bases between them. The CDR3 is made up of 17 amino acids. Germline-derived CDR1 and CDR2 are SQVTM and ANQGSEA. CDR3 DNA sequence: TGCAGCGTTGACCAGGGGTGGGACACCCAAGGTGGAAACATTCAGTACTTC. It encodes CSVDQGWDTQGGNIQYF.

This clonotype was counted at least ten times. The chain uses TRBV28 and TRBJ2-3; D may be TRBD2 (6 bases). The CDR3 sequence is 16 residues long. Germline values: CDR1 MDHEN, CDR2 SYDVKM. Trimming cost V 2 bases and J 0 bases, with 12 bases left between them. The CDR3 bases are TGTGCCAGCAGTTTAGGAGGGGTGAGGAGCACAGATACGCAGTATTTT. Its protein is CASSLGGVRSTDTQYF.

At least ten counts were recorded for this clonotype. The CDR3 DNA follows: TGTGCCAGCAGTCCAACGGGACGGCGATTTGGCTACACCTTC. Amino acid sequence: CASSPTGRRFGYTF. V usage is TRBV7-9 and J usage is TRBJ1-2; tentative D call: TRBD1 (5 bases). The V end was cut by 6 bases, the J end by 7 bases, with 18 bases between. The germline CDR1 and CDR2 sequences are SEHNR and FQNEAQ (reference sequence). This CDR3 has 14 residues. The entire variable domain, with the rest obtained from reference TRBV7-9 and TRBJ1-2, is as follows: DTGVSQNPRHKITKRGQNVTFRCDPISEHNRLYWYRQTLGQGPEFLTYFQNEAQLEKSRLLSDRFSAERPKGSFSTLEIQRTEQGDSAMYLCASSPTGRRFGYTFGSGTRLTVV.